Listed here are 29 T cell receptor beta chains from one sample, sequenced in a study of monozygotic twins with inflammatory bowel disease. TCRdb re-called the 5' RACE reads and gives one entry per CDR3 protein, without DNA. This sample's table has more than 350,000 distinct CDR3 sequences. The sequenced material came from blood. The receptor source for this set is a human donor with ulcerative colitis or Crohn's disease, or a healthy co-twin of an affected twin (not recorded which).

The chain couples TRBV6-5 to TRBJ1-2; TCRdb selects TRBD1, and the lack of DNA leaves this call unchecked. There are 15 residues in the CDR3. Per germline, CDR1 MNHEY and CDR2 SVGAGI. This chain's CDR3 is CASSYTLGQGYGYTF.

J is TRBJ1-2 and V is TRBV25-1; lacking DNA, the TRBD1 call made by TCRdb goes unchecked. The CDR3 consists of 15 residues. From germline, CDR1 is MGHDK and CDR2 SYGVNS. The CDR3 region is CASSGIGQTNYGYTF.

This rearrangement joins TRBV7-3 to TRBJ2-3. CDR1 and CDR2 from the germline V gene are SGHTA and FQGTGA. The CDR3 totals 15 residues. CDR3 in amino acids: CASSLGFGGTDTQYF.

This chain joins TRBV5-1 and TRBJ2-3; TCRdb's D call of TRBD1 is untestable without DNA. Germline CDR1 reads SGHRS; CDR2 reads YFSETQ. The length of the CDR3 is 16 residues. The CDR3 sequence: CASSFQGFPELDTQYF.

The gene calls are TRBV30 and TRBJ2-1; TCRdb outputs TRBD2, but without DNA this stays unchecked. The CDR3 consists of 15 residues. Germline CDR1 and CDR2: GTSNPN and SVGIG (reference sequence). The CDR3 spells CAWNLGLPSHNEQLF.

This rearrangement joins TRBV6-5 to TRBJ2-1. Germline values: CDR1 MNHEY, CDR2 SVGAGI. This CDR3 is 13 amino acids long. CDR3 sequence: CASSYGTSYEQFF.

V usage is TRBV7-2 and J usage is TRBJ2-1; the TCRdb D gene call, TRBD2, has no DNA to confirm it. Germline CDR1 and CDR2: SGHTA and FQGNSA. CDR3 length equals 16 residues. This CDR3 is CASSLDITSGYNEQFF. The full variable domain, in which reference TRBV7-2 and TRBJ2-1 provide the parts outside the CDR3, is GAGVSQSPSNKVTEKGKDVELRCDPISGHTALYWYRQSLGQGLEFLIYFQGNSAPDKSGLPSDRFSAERTGGSVSTLTIQRTQQEDSAVYLCASSLDITSGYNEQFFGPGTRLTVL.

The genes are TRBV5-1 and TRBJ2-1; TCRdb proposes TRBD1, but this gene call is untestable without DNA. CDR1 is SGHRS and CDR2 is YFSETQ in the germline V gene. The CDR3 contains 17 residues. CDR3 sequence reads: CASSSGATGGPYNEQFF. The full variable domain, rest sourced from reference TRBV5-1 and TRBJ2-1, is KAGVTQTPRYLIKTRGQQVTLSCSPISGHRSVSWYQQTPGQGLQFLFEYFSETQRNKGNFPGRFSGRQFSNSRSEMNVSTLELGDSALYLCASSSGATGGPYNEQFFGPGTRLTVL.

V is TRBV27 and J is TRBJ2-7. The germline V gene has CDR1 MNHEY and CDR2 SMNVEV (reference sequence). The CDR3 contains 15 residues. This chain's CDR3 is CASSPTWGGSYEQYF.

This CDR3 reads CSASQGISTEAFF. This chain links TRBV20-1 with TRBJ1-1; TCRdb's D gene call, TRBD1, goes unchecked for lack of DNA. The CDR3 length is 13 residues. CDR1 is DFQATT, CDR2 SNEGSKA, per germline (reference sequence).

The CDR3 sequence: CASSGRTGSGSTDTQYF. The chain uses TRBV27 and TRBJ2-3; the D call of TRBD1 rests on TCRdb alone, since no DNA is present to check it. The CDR3 is 17 amino acids. Germline V gene data show CDR1 as MNHEY and CDR2 as SMNVEV (reference sequence).

The chain couples TRBV5-5 to TRBJ2-2. CDR1 SGHKS and CDR2 YYEKEE come from the germline V gene (reference sequence). The CDR3 runs 16 residues. CDR3 protein: CASSLGQLLNTGELFF.

The gene calls are TRBV6-6 and TRBJ2-5. The CDR3 loop spans 14 amino acids. Germline CDR1 reads MNHNY; CDR2 reads SVGAGI (reference sequence). The CDR3 loop reads CAIQPDRSEETQYF.

The gene calls are TRBV4-1 and TRBJ1-5; TCRdb lists TRBD1, though no DNA is available to test this call. This CDR3 is 13 amino acids long. Per germline, CDR1 MGHRA and CDR2 YSYEKL. The CDR3 loop is CASSRDPVQPQHF.

The chain links TRBV7-2 to TRBJ1-6; TCRdb's assignment of TRBD1 cannot be checked, as there is no DNA. This CDR3 is 15 amino acids long. Germline V gene data show CDR1 as SGHTA and CDR2 as FQGNSA. The CDR3 sequence: CASSPLKSPNSPLHF.

The CDR3: CASSMKGAQETQYF. The rearrangement joins TRBV5-6 to TRBJ2-5; the TRBD1 assignment by TCRdb is unverifiable without DNA. In germline, CDR1 is SGHDT, CDR2 YYEEEE. CDR3 length: 14 residues.

V gene TRBV18 combines with J gene TRBJ1-6; TCRdb lists TRBD1, though no DNA is available to test this call. Looked up from germline, CDR1 is KGHSH and CDR2 is LQKENI. The CDR3 loop spans 14 amino acids. The CDR3: CASSPDRGNSPLHF.

The gene calls are TRBV4-1 and TRBJ2-5; as DNA is missing, the TRBD2 call by TCRdb cannot be tested. Per the germline V gene, CDR1 is MGHRA and CDR2 is YSYEKL. This CDR3 has 16 residues. The CDR3 loop is CASSLTKVGDQETQYF.

The chain is built from TRBV9 and TRBJ2-1; there is no DNA to check the TCRdb D call of TRBD1. There are 13 residues in the CDR3. Germline V lookup: CDR1 SGDLS, CDR2 YYNGEE. CDR3 in amino acids: CASGQGVYNEQFF.

The J gene is TRBJ1-1, the V gene TRBV2. The CDR3 is 14 amino acids. Germline CDR1 and CDR2: SNHLY and FYNNEI. CDR3 protein: CASSERFVNTEAFF.

This chain joins TRBV5-1 and TRBJ2-5; TCRdb picks TRBD2, but there is no DNA to check that call. Germline values: CDR1 SGHRS, CDR2 YFSETQ. The CDR3 runs 13 residues. CDR3: CASSRGLQETQYF.

The chain combines TRBV30 with TRBJ2-1. The CDR3 loop spans 14 amino acids. Germline values: CDR1 GTSNPN, CDR2 SVGIG (reference sequence). CDR3 sequence: CAWSGQGFYNEQFF.

J is TRBJ2-2 and V is TRBV11-2. CDR3 length: 13 amino acids. Germline V gene data show CDR1 as SGHAT and CDR2 as FQNNGV. This CDR3 is CASSLEVAGELFF.

The V and J genes are TRBV5-1 and TRBJ2-6; without DNA, the TCRdb call of TRBD1 cannot be checked. Germline V lookup: CDR1 SGHRS, CDR2 YFSETQ. CDR3 size: 15 residues. The CDR3 reads CASSLGASGANVPTF.

The chain recombines TRBV11-2 with TRBJ2-3. The CDR3 has 16 amino acids. The germline gives CDR1 SGHAT, CDR2 FQNNGV. CDR3 sequence reads: CASSLGRDTNTDTQYF.

This chain joins TRBV12-5 and TRBJ1-4. The CDR3 length is 14 residues. CDR1 and CDR2 (germline): LGHNT, FRNRAP. CDR3: CASGTLGWGEKLFF. Full variable domain (remainder filled in from reference TRBV12-5 and TRBJ1-4): DARVTQTPRHKVTEMGQEVTMRCQPILGHNTVFWYRQTMMQGLELLAYFRNRAPLDDSGMPKDRFSAEMPDATLATLKIQPSEPRDSAVYFCASGTLGWGEKLFFGSGTQLSVL.

The chain has TRBV6-2 or TRBV6-3 and TRBJ1-2. Germline CDR1 and CDR2: MNHEY and SVGEGT. This CDR3 is 13 amino acids long. CDR3 loop: CASRTGLPAQYTF.

The rearrangement joins TRBV18 to TRBJ2-1; there is no DNA to check the TCRdb D call of TRBD2. Germline CDR1 reads KGHSH; CDR2 reads LQKENI. The CDR3 spans 16 residues. The CDR3 region is CASSVPGTSGYNEQFF.

The rearrangement links TRBV5-1 to TRBJ2-1; TCRdb reports TRBD1, a call that lacks DNA to check it against. The germline gives CDR1 SGHRS, CDR2 YFSETQ. CDR3 length: 16 residues. CDR3 sequence reads: CASSSQPGKNYNEQFF. Complete variable domain (other parts from reference TRBV5-1 and TRBJ2-1): KAGVTQTPRYLIKTRGQQVTLSCSPISGHRSVSWYQQTPGQGLQFLFEYFSETQRNKGNFPGRFSGRQFSNSRSEMNVSTLELGDSALYLCASSSQPGKNYNEQFFGPGTRLTVL.